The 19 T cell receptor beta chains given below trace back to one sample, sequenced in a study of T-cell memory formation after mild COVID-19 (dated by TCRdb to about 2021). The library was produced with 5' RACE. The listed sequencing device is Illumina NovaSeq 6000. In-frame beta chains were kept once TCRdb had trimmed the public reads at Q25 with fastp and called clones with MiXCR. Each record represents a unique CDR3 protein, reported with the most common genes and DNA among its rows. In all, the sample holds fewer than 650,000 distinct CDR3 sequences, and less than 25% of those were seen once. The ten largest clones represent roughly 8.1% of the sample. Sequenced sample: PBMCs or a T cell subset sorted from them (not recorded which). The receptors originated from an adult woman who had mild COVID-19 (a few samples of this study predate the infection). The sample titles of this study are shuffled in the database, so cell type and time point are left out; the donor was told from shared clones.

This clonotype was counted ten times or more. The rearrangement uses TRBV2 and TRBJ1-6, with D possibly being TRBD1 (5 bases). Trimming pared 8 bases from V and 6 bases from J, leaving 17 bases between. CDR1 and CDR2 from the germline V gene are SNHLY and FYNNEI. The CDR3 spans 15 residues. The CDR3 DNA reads TGTGCCAGCGGAGGGGTGGCAGACGGTAATTCACCCCTCCACTTT. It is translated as CASGGVADGNSPLHF.

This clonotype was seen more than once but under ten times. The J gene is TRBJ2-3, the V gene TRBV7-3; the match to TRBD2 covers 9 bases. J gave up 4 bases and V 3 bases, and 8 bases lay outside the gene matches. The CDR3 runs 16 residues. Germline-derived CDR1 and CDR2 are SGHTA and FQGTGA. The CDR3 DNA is TGTGCCAGCAGCTTGGGCGGCGGGAGGGCCCCAGATACGCAGTATTTT. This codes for CASSLGGGRAPDTQYF.

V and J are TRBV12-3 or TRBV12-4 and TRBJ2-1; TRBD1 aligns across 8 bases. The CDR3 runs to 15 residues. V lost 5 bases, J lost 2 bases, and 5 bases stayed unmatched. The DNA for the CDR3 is TGTGCCAGCAGTACAGGGGGGATCGCCTACAATGAGCAGTTCTTC. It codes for CASSTGGIAYNEQFF.

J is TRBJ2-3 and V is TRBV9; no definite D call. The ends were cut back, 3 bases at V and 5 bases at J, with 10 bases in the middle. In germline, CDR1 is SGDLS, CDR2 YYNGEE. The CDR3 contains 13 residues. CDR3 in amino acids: CASSALPKDTQYF. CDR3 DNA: TGTGCCAGCAGCGCGCTACCTAAAGATACGCAGTATTTT.

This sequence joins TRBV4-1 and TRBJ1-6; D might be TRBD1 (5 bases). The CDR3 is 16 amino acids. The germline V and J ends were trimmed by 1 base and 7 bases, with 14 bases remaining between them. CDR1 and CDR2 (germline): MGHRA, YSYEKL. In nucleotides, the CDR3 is TGCGCCAGCAGCCAAGGGGCTCCAGGGTACAATTCACCCCTCCACTTT. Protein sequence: CASSQGAPGYNSPLHF.

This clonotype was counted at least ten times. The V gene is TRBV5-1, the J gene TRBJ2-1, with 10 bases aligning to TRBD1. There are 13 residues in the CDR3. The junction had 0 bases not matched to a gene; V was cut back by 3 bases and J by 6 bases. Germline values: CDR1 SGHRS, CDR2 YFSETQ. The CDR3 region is CASSWDRGNEQFF. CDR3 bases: TGCGCCAGCAGCTGGGACAGGGGCAATGAGCAGTTCTTC.

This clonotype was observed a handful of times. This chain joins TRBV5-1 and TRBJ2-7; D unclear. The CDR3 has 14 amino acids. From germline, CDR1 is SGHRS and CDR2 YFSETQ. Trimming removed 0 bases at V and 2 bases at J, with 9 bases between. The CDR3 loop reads CASSLVLGAYEQYF. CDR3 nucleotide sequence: TGCGCCAGCAGCTTGGTTCTTGGGGCCTACGAGCAGTACTTC.

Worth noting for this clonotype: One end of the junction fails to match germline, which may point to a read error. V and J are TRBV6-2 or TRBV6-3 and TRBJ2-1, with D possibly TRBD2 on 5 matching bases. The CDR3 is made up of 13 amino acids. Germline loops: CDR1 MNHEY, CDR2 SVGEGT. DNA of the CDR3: TGTGCCAGCAACCTCCCGGGGTACAATGAGCAGTCCTTC. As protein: CASNLPGYNEQSF.

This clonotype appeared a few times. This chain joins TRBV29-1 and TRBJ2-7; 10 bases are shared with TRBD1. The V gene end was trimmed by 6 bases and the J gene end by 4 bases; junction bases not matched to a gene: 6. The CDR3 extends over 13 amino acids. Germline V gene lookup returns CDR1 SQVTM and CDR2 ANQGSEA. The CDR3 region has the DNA TGCAGCGTAAGACAGGGGGCAGGGTACGAGCAGTACTTC. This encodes CSVRQGAGYEQYF.

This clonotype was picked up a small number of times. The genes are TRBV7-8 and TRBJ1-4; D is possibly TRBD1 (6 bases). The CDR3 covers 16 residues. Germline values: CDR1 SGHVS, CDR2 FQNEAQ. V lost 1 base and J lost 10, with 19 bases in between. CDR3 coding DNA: TGTGCCAGCAGCTTAGGGGCAGGGGAGAGATTCGGAAAACTGTTTTTT. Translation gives CASSLGAGERFGKLFF.

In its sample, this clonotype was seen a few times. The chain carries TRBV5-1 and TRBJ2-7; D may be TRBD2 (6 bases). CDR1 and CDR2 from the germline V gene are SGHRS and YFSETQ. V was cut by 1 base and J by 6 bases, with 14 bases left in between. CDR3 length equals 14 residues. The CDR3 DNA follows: TGCGCCAGCAGCTTGTCAGGCGGGATTACCGAGCAGTACTTC. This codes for CASSLSGGITEQYF. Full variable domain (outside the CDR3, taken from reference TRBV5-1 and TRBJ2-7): KAGVTQTPRYLIKTRGQQVTLSCSPISGHRSVSWYQQTPGQGLQFLFEYFSETQRNKGNFPGRFSGRQFSNSRSEMNVSTLELGDSALYLCASSLSGGITEQYFGPGTRLTVT.

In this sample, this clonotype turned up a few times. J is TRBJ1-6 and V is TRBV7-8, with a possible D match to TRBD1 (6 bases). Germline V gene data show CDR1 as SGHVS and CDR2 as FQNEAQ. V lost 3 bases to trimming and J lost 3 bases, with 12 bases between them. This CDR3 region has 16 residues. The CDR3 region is CASSFTGSDYNSPLHF. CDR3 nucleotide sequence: TGTGCCAGCAGCTTTACAGGGTCCGACTATAATTCACCCCTCCACTTT.

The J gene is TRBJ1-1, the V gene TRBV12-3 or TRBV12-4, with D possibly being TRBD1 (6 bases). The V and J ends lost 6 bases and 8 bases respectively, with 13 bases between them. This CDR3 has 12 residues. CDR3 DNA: TGTGCCAGCAGCTGGGCCGGACAGGAAGCTTTCTTT. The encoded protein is CASSWAGQEAFF.

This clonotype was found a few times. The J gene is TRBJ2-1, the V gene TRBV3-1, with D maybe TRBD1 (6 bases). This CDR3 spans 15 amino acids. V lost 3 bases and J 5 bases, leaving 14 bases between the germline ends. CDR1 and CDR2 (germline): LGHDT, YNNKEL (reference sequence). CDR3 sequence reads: CASSHGTIRNNEQFF. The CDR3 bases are TGTGCCAGCAGCCATGGGACAATCAGGAACAATGAGCAGTTCTTC.

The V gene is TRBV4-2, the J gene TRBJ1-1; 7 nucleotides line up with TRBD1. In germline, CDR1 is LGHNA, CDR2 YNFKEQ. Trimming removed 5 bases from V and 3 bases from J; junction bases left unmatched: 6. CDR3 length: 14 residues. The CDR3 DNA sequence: TGTGCCAGCAGCTGGTCAGGGGGGGACACTGAAGCTTTCTTT. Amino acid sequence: CASSWSGGDTEAFF.

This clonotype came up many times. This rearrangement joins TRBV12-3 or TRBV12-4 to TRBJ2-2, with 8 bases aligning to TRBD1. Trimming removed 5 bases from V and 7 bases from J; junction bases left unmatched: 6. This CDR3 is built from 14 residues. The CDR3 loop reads CASSPDRVIGELFF. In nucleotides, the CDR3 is TGTGCCAGCAGTCCGGACAGGGTTATCGGGGAGCTGTTTTTT.

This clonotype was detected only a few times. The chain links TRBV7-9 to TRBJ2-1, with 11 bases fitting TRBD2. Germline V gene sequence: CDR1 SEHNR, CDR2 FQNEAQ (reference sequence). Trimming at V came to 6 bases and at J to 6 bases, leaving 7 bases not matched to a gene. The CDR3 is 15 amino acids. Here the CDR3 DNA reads TGTGCCAGCAGAGGTAGCGGGAGGGTCTTCAATGAGCAGTTCTTC. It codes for CASRGSGRVFNEQFF.

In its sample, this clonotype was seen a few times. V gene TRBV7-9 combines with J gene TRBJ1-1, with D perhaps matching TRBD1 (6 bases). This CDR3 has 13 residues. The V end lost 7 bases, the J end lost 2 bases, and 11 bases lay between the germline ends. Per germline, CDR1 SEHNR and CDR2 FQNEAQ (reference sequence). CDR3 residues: CASTLQGNTEAFF. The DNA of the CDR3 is TGTGCCAGCACCCTACAGGGTAACACTGAAGCTTTCTTT. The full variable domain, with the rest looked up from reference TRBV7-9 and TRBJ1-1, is DTGVSQNPRHKITKRGQNVTFRCDPISEHNRLYWYRQTLGQGPEFLTYFQNEAQLEKSRLLSDRFSAERPKGSFSTLEIQRTEQGDSAMYLCASTLQGNTEAFFGQGTRLTVV.

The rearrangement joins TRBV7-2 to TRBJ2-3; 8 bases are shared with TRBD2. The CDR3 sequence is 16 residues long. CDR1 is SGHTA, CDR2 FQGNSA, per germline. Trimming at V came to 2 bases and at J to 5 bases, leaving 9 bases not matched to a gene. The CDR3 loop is CASSLNGRALGDTQYF. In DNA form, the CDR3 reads TGTGCCAGCAGCTTAAACGGGAGGGCCCTGGGAGATACGCAGTATTTT.